The rows below give T cell receptor beta chains drawn from one sample of a study of Ad26.COV2.S vaccination and SARS-CoV-2 variants. Here immunoSEQ multiplex PCR was the method, and the copy in TCRdb shows in-frame clones only, minus some. The sample carries roughly 350,000 clones, around 89% recorded once. Sequencing was performed on peripheral blood, taken in a trial of Ad26.COV2.S vaccine versus placebo. The receptors were gathered from a person between 18 and 65 years old who received the Ad26.COV2.S COVID-19 vaccine or a placebo. Each CDR3 is given without its conserved first and last residue. The D gene is left open where the match is weak.

d_gene: -
v_gene: TRBV2
CDR3aa: ASSQMNTEAF

d_gene: -
v_gene: TRBV6-1
CDR3aa: ASSEVQGLDGYT

d_gene: TRBD2
v_gene: TRBV30
CDR3aa: AWSETSGRYNIQY

d_gene: TRBD1
v_gene: TRBV28
CDR3aa: ASSEPGQPFEAF

d_gene: -
v_gene: TRBV5-4
CDR3aa: ASSFGGAGELF

d_gene: TRBD1
v_gene: TRBV3-1/TRBV3-2
CDR3aa: ASSLPGTGDNEQF

d_gene: TRBD1
v_gene: TRBV7-2
CDR3aa: ATRTGWSYGYT

d_gene: -
v_gene: TRBV12-3/TRBV12-4
CDR3aa: ASSLQGRETQY

d_gene: TRBD2
v_gene: TRBV7-9
CDR3aa: ASSLERGGYNEQF

d_gene: TRBD1
v_gene: TRBV5-4
CDR3aa: ASSPEGQGAIGELF

d_gene: -
v_gene: TRBV7-9
CDR3aa: ASSFDLLPHEQY

d_gene: -
v_gene: TRBV27
CDR3aa: ASSDPSSYNSPLH

d_gene: TRBD1
v_gene: TRBV5-1
CDR3aa: ASSLGQGFYEQY

d_gene: -
v_gene: TRBV28
CDR3aa: ASSLMVAGNSNQPQH

d_gene: -
v_gene: TRBV10-3
CDR3aa: AISGIVGQPQH

d_gene: TRBD1
v_gene: TRBV19
CDR3aa: ASSTGQFDEKLF

d_gene: -
v_gene: TRBV27
CDR3aa: ASSRGAEQY

d_gene: -
v_gene: TRBV28
CDR3aa: ASASMETQY

d_gene: TRBD2
v_gene: TRBV20-1
CDR3aa: SASLAGVNNEQF

d_gene: -
v_gene: TRBV19
CDR3aa: ASSTVVGDNTEAF

d_gene: TRBD2
v_gene: TRBV5-8
CDR3aa: ASRRGVAGYNEQF

d_gene: TRBD1
v_gene: TRBV5-6
CDR3aa: ASSLTGVSEAF

d_gene: -
v_gene: TRBV18
CDR3aa: ASSPPDGTGYT

d_gene: TRBD2
v_gene: TRBV5-1
CDR3aa: ASSDSGRALETQY

d_gene: TRBD1
v_gene: TRBV6-2/TRBV6-3
CDR3aa: ASSQGGAGTYGYT